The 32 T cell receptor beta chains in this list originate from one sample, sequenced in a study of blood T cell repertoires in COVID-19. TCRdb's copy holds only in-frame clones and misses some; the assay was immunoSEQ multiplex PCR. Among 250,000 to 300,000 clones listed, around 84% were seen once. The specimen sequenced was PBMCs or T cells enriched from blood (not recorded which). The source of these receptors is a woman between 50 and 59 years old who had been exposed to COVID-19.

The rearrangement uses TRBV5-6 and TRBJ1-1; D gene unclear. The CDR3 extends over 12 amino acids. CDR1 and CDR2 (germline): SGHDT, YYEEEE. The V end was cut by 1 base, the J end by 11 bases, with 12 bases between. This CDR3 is CASSLMASGAFF. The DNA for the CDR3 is TGTGCCAGCAGCTTGATGGCCAGCGGGGCTTTCTTT.

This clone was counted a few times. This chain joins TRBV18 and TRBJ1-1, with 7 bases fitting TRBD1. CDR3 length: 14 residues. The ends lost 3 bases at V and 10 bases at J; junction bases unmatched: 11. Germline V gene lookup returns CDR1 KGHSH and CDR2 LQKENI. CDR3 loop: CASSPQRQGYGAFF. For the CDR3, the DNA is TGTGCCAGCTCACCTCAGCGACAGGGCTACGGAGCTTTCTTT.

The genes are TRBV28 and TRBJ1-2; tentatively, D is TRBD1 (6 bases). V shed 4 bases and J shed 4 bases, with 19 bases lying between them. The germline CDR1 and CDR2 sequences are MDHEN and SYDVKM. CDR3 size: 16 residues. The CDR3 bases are TGTGCCAGCAGTTACCCTACAGGGAGGGATAGCTATGGCTACACCTTC. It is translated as CASSYPTGRDSYGYTF.

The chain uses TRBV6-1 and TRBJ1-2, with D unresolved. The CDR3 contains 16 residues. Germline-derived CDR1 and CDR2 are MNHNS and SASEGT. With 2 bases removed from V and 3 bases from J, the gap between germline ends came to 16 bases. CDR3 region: CASSESASFSDYGYTF. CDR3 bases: TGTGCCAGCAGTGAAAGTGCGAGTTTTAGCGACTATGGCTACACCTTC.

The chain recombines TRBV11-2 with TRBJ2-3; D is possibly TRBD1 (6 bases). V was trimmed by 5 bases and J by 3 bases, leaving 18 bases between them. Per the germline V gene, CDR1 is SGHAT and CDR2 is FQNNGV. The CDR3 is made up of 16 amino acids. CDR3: CASSPRNRVTTDTQYF. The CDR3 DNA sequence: TGTGCCAGCAGCCCTCGAAACAGGGTGACTACAGATACGCAGTATTTT.

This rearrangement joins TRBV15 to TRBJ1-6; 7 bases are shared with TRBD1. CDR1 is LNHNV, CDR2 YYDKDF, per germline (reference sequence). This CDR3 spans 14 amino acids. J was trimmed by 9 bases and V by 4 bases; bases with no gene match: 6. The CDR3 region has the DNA TGTGCCACCAGCACGGGGACAGTGTCTTCACCCCTCCACTTT. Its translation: CATSTGTVSSPLHF.

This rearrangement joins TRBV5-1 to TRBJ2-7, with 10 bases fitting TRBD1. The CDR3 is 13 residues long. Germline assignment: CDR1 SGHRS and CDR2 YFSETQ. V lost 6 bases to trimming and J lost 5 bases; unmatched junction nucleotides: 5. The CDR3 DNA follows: TGCGCCAGCAAGCCCGGGACAGGGGACGAGCAGTACTTC. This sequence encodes CASKPGTGDEQYF.

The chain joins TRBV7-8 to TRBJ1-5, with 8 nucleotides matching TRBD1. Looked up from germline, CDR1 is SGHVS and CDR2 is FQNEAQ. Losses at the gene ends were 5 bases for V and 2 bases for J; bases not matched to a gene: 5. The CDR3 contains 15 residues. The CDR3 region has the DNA TGTGCCAGCAGCCCCTGGGGACAGGGCAATCAGCCCCAGCATTTT. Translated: CASSPWGQGNQPQHF.

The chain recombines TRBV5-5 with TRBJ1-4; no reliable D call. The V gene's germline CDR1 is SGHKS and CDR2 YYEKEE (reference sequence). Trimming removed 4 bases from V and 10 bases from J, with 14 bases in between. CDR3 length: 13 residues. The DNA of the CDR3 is TGTGCCAGCAGCCCCGGGTTTTTGGGAAAACTGTTTTTT. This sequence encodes CASSPGFLGKLFF.

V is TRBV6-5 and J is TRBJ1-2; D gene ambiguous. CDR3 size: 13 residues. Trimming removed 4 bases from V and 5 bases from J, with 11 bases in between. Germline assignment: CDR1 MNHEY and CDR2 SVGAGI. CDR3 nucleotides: TGTGCCAGCAGTTCTGGCTCCTTGTATGGCTACACCTTC. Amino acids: CASSSGSLYGYTF.

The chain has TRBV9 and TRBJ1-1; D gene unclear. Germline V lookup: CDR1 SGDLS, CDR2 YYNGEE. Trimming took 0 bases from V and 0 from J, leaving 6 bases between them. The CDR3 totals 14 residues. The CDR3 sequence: CASSVGSLNTEAFF. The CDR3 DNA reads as TGTGCCAGCAGCGTAGGCAGTCTGAACACTGAAGCTTTCTTT.

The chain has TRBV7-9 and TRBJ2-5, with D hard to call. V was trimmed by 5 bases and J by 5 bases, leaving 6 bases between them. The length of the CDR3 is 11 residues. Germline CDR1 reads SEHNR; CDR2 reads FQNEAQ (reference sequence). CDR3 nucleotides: TGTGCCAGCAGCACGCGTGAGACCCAGTACTTC. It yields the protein CASSTRETQYF.

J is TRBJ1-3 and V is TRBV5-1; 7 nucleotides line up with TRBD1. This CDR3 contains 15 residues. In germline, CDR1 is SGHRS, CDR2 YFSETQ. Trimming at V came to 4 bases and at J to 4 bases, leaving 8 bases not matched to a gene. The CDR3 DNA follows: TGCGCCAGCAGCGTGGCAGGGGGGACGGGAAACACCATATATTTT. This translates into CASSVAGGTGNTIYF.

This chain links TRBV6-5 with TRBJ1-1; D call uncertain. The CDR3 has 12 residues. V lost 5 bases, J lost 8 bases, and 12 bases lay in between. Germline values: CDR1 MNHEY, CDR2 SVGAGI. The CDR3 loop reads CASSTFPGEAFF. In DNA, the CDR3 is TGTGCCAGCAGTACCTTCCCGGGGGAAGCTTTCTTT.

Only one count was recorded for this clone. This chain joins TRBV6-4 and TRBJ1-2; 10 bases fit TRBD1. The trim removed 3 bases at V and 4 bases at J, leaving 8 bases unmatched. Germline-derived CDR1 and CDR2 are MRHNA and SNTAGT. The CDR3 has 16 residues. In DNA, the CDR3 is TGTGCCAGCAGTGAGTCGGGACAGGGGCTCGTCTATGGCTACACCTTC. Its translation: CASSESGQGLVYGYTF.

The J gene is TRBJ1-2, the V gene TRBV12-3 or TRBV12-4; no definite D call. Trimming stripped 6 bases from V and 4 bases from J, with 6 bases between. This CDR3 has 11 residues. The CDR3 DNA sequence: TGTGCCAGCAGCGGGAGCTATGGCTACACCTTC. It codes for CASSGSYGYTF.

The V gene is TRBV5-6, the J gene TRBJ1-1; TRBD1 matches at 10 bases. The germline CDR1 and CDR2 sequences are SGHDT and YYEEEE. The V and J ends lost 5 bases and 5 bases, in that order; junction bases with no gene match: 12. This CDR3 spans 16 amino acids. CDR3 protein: CASSSGTGAFRTEAFF. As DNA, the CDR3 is TGTGCCAGCAGTTCCGGGACAGGGGCTTTTAGGACTGAAGCTTTCTTT.

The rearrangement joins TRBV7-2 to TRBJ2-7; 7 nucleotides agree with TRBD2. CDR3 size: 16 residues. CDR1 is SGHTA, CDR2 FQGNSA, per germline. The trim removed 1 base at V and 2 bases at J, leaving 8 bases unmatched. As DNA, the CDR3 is TGTGCCAGCAGCTTAGTAACCGGGGGGAAACCCTACGAGCAGTACTTC. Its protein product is CASSLVTGGKPYEQYF.

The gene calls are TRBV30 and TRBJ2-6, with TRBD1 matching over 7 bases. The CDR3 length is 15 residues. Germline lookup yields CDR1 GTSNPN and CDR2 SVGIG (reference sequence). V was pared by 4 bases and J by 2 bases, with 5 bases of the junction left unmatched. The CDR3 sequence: CAWTNTGAGANVLTF. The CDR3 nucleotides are TGTGCCTGGACCAATACAGGGGCTGGGGCCAACGTCCTGACTTTC.

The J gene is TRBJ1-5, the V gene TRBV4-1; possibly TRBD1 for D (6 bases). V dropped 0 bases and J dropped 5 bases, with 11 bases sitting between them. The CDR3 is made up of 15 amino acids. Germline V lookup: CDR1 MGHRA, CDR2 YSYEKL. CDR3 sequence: CASSQEDRPHQPQHF. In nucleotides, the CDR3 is TGCGCCAGCAGCCAAGAGGACAGACCACATCAGCCCCAGCATTTT.

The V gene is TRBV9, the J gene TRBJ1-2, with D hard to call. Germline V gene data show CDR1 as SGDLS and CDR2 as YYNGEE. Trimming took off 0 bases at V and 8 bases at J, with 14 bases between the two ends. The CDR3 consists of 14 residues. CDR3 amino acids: CASSVDSPAKGYTF. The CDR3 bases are TGTGCCAGCAGCGTAGACAGTCCAGCCAAAGGCTACACCTTC.

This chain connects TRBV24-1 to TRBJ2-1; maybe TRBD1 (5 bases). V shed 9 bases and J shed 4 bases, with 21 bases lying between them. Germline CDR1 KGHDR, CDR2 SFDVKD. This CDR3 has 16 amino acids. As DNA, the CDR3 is TGTGCCACCGGGGCTGGTGGAAGAAGTGGGTACAATGAGCAGTTCTTC. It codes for CATGAGGRSGYNEQFF.

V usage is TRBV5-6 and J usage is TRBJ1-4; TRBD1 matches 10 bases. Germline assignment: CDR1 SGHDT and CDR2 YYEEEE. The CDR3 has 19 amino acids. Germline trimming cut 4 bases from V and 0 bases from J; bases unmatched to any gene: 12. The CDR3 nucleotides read TGTGCCAGCAGCGAGGGGGGACAGGGGAATACTGCAACTAATGAAAAACTGTTTTTT. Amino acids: CASSEGGQGNTATNEKLFF.

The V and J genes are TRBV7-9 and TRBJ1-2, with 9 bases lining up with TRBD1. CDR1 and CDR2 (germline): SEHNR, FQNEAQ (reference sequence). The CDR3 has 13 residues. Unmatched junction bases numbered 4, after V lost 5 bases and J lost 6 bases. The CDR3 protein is CASSTDRGHGYTF. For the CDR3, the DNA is TGTGCCAGCAGCACGGACAGGGGTCATGGCTACACCTTC.

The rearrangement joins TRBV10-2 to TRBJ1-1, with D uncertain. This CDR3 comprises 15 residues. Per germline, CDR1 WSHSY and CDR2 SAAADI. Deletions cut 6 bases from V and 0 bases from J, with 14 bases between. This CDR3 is CASRMSTFMNTEAFF. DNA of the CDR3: TGCGCCAGCAGAATGTCTACCTTCATGAACACTGAAGCTTTCTTT.

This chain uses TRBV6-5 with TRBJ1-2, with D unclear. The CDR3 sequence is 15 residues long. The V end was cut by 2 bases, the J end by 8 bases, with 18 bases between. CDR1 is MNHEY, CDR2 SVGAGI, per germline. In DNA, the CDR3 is TGTGCCAGCAGTTACGCGAACGGCGATTTGGAGGGCTACACCTTC. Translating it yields CASSYANGDLEGYTF.

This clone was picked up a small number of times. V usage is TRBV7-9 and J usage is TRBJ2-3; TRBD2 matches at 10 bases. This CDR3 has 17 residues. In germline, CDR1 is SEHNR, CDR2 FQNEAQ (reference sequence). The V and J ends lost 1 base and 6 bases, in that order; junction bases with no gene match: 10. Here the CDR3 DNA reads TGTGCCAGCAGCTTAGTTTCCAGCGGGGGGGCCCGGGATACGCAGTATTTT. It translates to CASSLVSSGGARDTQYF. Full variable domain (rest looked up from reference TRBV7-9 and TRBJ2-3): DTGVSQNPRHKITKRGQNVTFRCDPISEHNRLYWYRQTLGQGPEFLTYFQNEAQLEKSRLLSDRFSAERPKGSFSTLEIQRTEQGDSAMYLCASSLVSSGGARDTQYFGPGTRLTVL.

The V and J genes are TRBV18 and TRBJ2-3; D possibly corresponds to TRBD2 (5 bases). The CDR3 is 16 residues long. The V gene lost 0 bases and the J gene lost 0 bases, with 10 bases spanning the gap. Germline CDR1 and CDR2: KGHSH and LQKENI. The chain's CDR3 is CASSPPRRTSTDTQYF. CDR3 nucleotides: TGTGCCAGCTCACCACCGAGGAGGACTAGCACAGATACGCAGTATTTT.

The CDR3 loop reads CASSPGQGYGYTF. For the CDR3, the DNA is TGTGCCAGCAGTCCCGGACAGGGCTATGGCTACACCTTC. The chain is built from TRBV12-3 or TRBV12-4 and TRBJ1-2, with 8 bases that match TRBD1. V lost 5 bases to trimming and J lost 4 bases; unmatched junction nucleotides: 3. The CDR3 is 13 amino acids.

CDR3 sequence reads: CASSQGRGEPNTEAFF. Written as DNA, the CDR3 is TGTGCCAGCAGCCAAGGCCGCGGGGAACCCAACACTGAAGCTTTCTTT. The chain joins TRBV4-2 to TRBJ1-1; no reliable D call. The CDR3 runs 16 residues. Germline-derived CDR1 and CDR2 are LGHNA and YNFKEQ. V was pared by 1 base and J by 2 bases, with 14 bases between.

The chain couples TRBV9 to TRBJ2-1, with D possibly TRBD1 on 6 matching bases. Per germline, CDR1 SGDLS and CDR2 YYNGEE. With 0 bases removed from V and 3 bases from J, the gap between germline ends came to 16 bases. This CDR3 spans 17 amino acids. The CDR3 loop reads CASSVASGQRIYNEQFF. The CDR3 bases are TGTGCCAGCAGCGTAGCTTCCGGACAGAGGATCTACAATGAGCAGTTCTTC.

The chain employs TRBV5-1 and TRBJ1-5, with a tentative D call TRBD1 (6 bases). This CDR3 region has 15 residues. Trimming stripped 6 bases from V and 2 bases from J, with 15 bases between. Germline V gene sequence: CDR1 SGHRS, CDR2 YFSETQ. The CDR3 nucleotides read TGCGCCAGCACCTCCGGGCCAGGGGGCAATCAGCCCCAGCATTTT. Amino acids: CASTSGPGGNQPQHF.